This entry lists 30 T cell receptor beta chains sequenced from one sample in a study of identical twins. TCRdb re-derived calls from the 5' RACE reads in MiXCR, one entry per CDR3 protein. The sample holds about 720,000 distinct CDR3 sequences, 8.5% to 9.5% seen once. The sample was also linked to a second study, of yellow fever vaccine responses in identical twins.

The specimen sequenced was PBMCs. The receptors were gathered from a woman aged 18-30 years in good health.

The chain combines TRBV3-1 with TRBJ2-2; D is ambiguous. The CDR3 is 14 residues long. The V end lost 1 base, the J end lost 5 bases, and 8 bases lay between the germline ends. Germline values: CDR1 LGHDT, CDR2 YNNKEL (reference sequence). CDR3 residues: CASSQVQTTGELFF. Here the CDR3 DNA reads TGTGCCAGCAGCCAAGTCCAAACGACCGGGGAGCTGTTTTTT.

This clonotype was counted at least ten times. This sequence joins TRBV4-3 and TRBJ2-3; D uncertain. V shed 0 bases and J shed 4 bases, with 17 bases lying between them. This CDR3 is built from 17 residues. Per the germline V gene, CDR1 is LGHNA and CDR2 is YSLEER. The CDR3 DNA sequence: TGCGCCAGCAGCCAAGATGTCTTCCTGGGCCCGGCAGATACGCAGTATTTT. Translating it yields CASSQDVFLGPADTQYF.

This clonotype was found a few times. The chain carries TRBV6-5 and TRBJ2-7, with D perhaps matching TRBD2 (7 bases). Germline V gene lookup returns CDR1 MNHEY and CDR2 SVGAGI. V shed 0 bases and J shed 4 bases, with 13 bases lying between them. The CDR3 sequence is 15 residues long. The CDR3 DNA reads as TGTGCCAGCAGTTACTCGGGGGGGGCTTCATACGAGCAGTACTTC. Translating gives CASSYSGGASYEQYF.

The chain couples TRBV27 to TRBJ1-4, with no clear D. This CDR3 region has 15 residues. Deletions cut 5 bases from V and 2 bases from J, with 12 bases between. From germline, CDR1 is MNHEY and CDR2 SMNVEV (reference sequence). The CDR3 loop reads CASSLGWGTNEKLFF. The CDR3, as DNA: TGTGCCAGCAGTCTGGGGTGGGGTACTAATGAAAAACTGTTTTTT.

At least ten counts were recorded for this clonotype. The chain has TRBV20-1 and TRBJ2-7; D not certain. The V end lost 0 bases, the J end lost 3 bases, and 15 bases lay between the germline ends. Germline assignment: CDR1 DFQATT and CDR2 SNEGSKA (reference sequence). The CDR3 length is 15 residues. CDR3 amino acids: CSARDMGTSIYEQYF. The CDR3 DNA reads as TGCAGTGCTAGAGATATGGGTACCTCCATCTACGAGCAGTACTTC.

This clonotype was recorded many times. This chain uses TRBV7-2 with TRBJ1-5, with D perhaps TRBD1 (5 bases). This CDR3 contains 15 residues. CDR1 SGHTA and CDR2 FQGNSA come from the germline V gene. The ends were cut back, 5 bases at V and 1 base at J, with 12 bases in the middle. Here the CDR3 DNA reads TGTGCCAGCAGCCGTCGACAGTTCAGCAATCAGCCCCAGCATTTT. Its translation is CASSRRQFSNQPQHF.

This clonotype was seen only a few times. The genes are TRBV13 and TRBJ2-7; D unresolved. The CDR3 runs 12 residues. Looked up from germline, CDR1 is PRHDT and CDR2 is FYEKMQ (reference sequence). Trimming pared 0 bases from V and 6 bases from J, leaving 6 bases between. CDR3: CASSLGKVEQYF. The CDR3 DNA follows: TGTGCCAGCAGCTTAGGCAAGGTCGAGCAGTACTTC.

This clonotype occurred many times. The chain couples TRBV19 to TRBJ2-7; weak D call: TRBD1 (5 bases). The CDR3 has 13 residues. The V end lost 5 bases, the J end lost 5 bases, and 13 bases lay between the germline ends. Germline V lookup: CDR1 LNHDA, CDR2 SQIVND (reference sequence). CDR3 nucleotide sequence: TGTGCCAGTAGTCTCCTTCCAGGGAACGAGCAGTACTTC. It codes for CASSLLPGNEQYF. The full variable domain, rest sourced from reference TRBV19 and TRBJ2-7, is DGGITQSPKYLFRKEGQNVTLSCEQNLNHDAMYWYRQDPGQGLRLIYYSQIVNDFQKGDIAEGYSVSREKKESFPLTVTSAQKNPTAFYLCASSLLPGNEQYFGPGTRLTVT.

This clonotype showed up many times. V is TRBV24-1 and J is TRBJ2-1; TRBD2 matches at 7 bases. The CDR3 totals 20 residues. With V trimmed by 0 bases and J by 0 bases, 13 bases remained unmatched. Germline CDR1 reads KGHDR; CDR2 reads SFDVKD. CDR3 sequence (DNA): TGTGCCACCAGTGATTTGGCGTCGGGGAGGGATAGCGGCTCCTACAATGAGCAGTTCTTC. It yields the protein CATSDLASGRDSGSYNEQFF.

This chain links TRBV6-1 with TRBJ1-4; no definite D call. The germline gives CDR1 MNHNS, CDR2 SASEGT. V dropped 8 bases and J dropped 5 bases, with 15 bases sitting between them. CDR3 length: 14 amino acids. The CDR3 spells CASGRTDGNEKLFF. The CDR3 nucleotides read TGTGCCAGCGGACGGACGGATGGAAATGAAAAACTGTTTTTT.

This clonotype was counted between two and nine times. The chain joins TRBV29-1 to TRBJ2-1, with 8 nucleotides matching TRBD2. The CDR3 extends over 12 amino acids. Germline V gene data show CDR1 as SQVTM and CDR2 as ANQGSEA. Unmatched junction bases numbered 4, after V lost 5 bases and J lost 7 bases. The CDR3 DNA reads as TGCAGCGTTAGCGGGAGAGCTAATGAGCAGTTCTTC. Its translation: CSVSGRANEQFF.

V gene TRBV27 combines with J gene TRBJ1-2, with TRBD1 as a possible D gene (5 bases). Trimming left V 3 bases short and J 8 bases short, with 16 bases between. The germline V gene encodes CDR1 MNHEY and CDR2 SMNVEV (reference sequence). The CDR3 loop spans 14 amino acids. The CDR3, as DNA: TGTGCCAGCAGTTTTCAATTTAGTGGGGACGGCTACACCTTC. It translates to CASSFQFSGDGYTF.

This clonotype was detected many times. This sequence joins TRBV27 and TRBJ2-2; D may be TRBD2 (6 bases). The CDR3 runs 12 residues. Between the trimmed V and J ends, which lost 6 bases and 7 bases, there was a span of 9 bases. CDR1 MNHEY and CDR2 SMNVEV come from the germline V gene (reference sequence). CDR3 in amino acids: CASSLSGGELFF. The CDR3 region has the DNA TGTGCCAGCAGCCTTAGCGGCGGGGAGCTGTTTTTT.

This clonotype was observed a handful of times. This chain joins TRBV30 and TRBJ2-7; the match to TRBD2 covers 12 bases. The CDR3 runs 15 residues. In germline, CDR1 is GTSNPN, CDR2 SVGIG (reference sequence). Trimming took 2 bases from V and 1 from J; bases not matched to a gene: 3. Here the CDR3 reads CAWSTSGGNSYEQYF. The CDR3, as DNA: TGTGCCTGGAGTACTAGCGGGGGGAATTCCTACGAGCAGTACTTC.

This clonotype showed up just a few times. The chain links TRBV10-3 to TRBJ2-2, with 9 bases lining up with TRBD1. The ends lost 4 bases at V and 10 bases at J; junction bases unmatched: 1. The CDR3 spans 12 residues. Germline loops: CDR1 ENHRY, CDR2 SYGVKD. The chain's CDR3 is CAISGDREELFF. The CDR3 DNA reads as TGTGCCATCAGTGGGGACAGGGAGGAGCTGTTTTTT.

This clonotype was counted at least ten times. CDR3 bases: TGTGCCATCAGTACCGGACAGGGCGGACATCAGCCCCAGCATTTT. This gives the protein CAISTGQGGHQPQHF. The chain recombines TRBV10-3 with TRBJ1-5; 8 bases map to TRBD1. The CDR3 is 15 amino acids. V lost 5 bases to trimming and J lost 5 bases; unmatched junction nucleotides: 8. Germline values: CDR1 ENHRY, CDR2 SYGVKD.

The DNA for the CDR3 is TGCGCCAGCAGTAACCTTGGGGCCCTGCGGGAGCAGTACTTC. Translating gives CASSNLGALREQYF. The chain is built from TRBV10-1 and TRBJ2-7; D perhaps matches TRBD1 (5 bases). The CDR3 is made up of 14 amino acids. The V gene lost 5 bases and the J gene lost 7 bases, with 18 bases spanning the gap. Germline V gene sequence: CDR1 WNHNN, CDR2 SYGVQD (reference sequence).

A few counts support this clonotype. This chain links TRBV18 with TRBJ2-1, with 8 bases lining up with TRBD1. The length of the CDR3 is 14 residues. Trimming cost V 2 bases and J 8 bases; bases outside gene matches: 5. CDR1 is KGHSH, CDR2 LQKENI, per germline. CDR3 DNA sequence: TGTGCCAGCTCACCAATCAGGGGGCTGGATGAGCAGTTCTTC. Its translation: CASSPIRGLDEQFF.

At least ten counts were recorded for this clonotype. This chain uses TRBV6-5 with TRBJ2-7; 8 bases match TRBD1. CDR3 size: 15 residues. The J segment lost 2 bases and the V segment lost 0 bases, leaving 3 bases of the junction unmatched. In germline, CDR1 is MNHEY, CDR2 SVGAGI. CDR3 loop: CASSYSGTGTYEQYF. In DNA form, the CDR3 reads TGTGCCAGCAGTTACTCCGGGACAGGTACCTACGAGCAGTACTTC.

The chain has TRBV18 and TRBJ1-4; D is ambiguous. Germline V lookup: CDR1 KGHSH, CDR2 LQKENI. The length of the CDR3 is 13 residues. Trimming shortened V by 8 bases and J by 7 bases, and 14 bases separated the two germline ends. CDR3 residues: CASTKNDGEKLFF. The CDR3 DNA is TGTGCCAGCACAAAGAACGACGGTGAAAAACTGTTTTTT.

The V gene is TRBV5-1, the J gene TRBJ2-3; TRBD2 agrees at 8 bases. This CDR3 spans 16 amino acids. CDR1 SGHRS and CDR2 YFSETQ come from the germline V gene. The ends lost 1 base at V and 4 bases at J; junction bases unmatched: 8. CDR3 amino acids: CASSLKAGVVADTQYF. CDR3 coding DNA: TGCGCCAGCAGCTTGAAAGCGGGGGTGGTGGCAGATACGCAGTATTTT. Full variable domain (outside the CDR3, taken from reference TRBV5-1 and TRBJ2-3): KAGVTQTPRYLIKTRGQQVTLSCSPISGHRSVSWYQQTPGQGLQFLFEYFSETQRNKGNFPGRFSGRQFSNSRSEMNVSTLELGDSALYLCASSLKAGVVADTQYFGPGTRLTVL.

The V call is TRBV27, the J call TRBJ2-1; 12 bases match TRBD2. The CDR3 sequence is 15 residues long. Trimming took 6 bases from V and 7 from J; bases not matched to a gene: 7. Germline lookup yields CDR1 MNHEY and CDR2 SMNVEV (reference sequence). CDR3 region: CASRHLAGGQNEQFF. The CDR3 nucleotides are TGTGCCAGCAGGCACCTAGCGGGGGGGCAGAATGAGCAGTTCTTC.

In DNA, the CDR3 is TGTGCCAGCAGTGTGGACAGCCACCTCGAGCAGTACTTC. Translated: CASSVDSHLEQYF. The rearrangement joins TRBV12-3 or TRBV12-4 to TRBJ2-7; D is possibly TRBD1 (6 bases). V was clipped by 5 bases and J by 6 bases, with 14 bases between them. This CDR3 is built from 13 residues.

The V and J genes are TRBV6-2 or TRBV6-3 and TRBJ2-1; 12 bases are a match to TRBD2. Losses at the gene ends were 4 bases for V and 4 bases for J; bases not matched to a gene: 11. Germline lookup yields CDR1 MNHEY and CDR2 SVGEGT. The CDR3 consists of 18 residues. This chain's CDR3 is CASSSHNGLAGTYNEQFF. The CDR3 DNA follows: TGTGCCAGCAGTTCCCATAACGGACTAGCGGGAACATACAATGAGCAGTTCTTC.

The CDR3 is CASSQRDRLTGELFF. In nucleotides, the CDR3 is TGTGCCAGCAGTCAACGGGACAGACTCACCGGGGAGCTGTTTTTT. V and J are TRBV28 and TRBJ2-2; 7 bases line up with TRBD1. V shed 5 bases and J 4 bases; nucleotides not matched to a gene: 7. CDR1 is MDHEN and CDR2 is SYDVKM in the germline V gene. The CDR3 extends over 15 amino acids.

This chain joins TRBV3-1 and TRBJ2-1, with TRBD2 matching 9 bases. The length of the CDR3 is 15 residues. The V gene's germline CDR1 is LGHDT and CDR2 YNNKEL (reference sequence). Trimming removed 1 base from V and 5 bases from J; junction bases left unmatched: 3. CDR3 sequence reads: CASSQVLAGHNEQFF. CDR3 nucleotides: TGTGCCAGCAGCCAAGTGCTAGCGGGGCACAATGAGCAGTTCTTC.

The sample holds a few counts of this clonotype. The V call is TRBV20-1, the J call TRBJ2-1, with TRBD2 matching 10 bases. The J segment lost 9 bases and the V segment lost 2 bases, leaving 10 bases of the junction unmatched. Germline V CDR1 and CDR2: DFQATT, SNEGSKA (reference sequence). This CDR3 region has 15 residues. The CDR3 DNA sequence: TGCAGTGCTAGATCGATTAGCGGGAGGAGGCGTGAGCAGTTCTTC. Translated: CSARSISGRRREQFF.

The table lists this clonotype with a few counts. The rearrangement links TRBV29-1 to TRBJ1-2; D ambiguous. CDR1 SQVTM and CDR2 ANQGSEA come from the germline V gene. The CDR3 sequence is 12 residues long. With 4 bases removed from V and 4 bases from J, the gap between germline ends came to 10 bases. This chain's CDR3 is CSVGKGSYGYTF. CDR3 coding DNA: TGCAGCGTTGGGAAGGGAAGCTATGGCTACACCTTC.

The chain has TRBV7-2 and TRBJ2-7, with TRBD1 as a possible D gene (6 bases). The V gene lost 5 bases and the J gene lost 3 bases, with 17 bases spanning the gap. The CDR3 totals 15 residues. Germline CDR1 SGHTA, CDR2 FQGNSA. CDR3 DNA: TGTGCCAGCAGCCAGAGTTTCAGGGGAATCTACGAGCAGTACTTC. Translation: CASSQSFRGIYEQYF.

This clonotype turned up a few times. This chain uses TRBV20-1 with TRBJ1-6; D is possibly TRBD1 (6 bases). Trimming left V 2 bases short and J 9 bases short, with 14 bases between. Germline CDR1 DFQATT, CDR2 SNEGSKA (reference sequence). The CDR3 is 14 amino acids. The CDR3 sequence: CSARNPGGGSPLHF. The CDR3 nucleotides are TGCAGTGCTAGAAACCCGGGAGGGGGTTCACCCCTCCACTTT.